This TCR beta chain is from a study of response to subunit inactivated influenza vaccine. This clonotype was seen a handful of times. Trimming took 3 bases from V and 7 from J; bases not matched to a gene: 16. The germline V gene encodes CDR1 DFQATT and CDR2 SNEGSKA (reference sequence). The CDR3 contains 16 residues. TCRdb passed the RT-PCR reads through MiXCR, listing each CDR3 protein once. Counted here are around 480,000 distinct CDR3 sequences, around 9.9% occurring once; the ten biggest clones make up approximately 12%. The sequenced sample was PBMCs from blood, obtained roughly 48 days after vaccination. This clonotype was sampled from a man aged 50 or older who received an inactivated influenza vaccine. The chain links TRBV20-1 to TRBJ1-2; 8 nucleotides agree with TRBD1. For the CDR3, the DNA is TGCAGTGCTAGCCCTAGAGAGGGGAACAGGGGGGTTGGCTACACCTTC. Translating gives CSASPREGNRGVGYTF.